The sequence of this TCR beta chain was determined in a study of cytomegalovirus exposure and HLA in healthy donors. Study conclusions and caveats: Most observed TCR sequences were rare, whereas some public TCRs were detected in many donors.

Using immunoSEQ multiplex PCR, the repertoire was profiled, and TCRdb retains in-frame clones only, with some absent. The sample carries 250,000 to 300,000 clones, approximately 86% recorded once. This CDR3 spans 18 amino acids. The germline CDR1 and CDR2 sequences are ENHRY and SYGVKD. V gave up 11 bases and J gave up 0 bases; unmatched junction bases: 20. With respect to this clone: Antigen unknown.

The source material was PBMCs. The sequence was obtained from a woman under 30 in good health and CMV-seronegative. The chain employs TRBV10-3 and TRBJ2-3, with 7 bases lining up with TRBD2. The CDR3 DNA sequence: TGTGCCTCAAAAGCCACGGGGGTCTATAGCGGGAGCACAGATACGCAGTATTTT. Amino acid sequence: CASKATGVYSGSTDTQYF.